This T cell receptor beta chain is drawn from a study of T cells in Graves' hyperthyroidism and ophthalmopathy. The V end lost 5 bases, the J end lost 9 bases, and 20 bases lay between the germline ends. Germline CDR1 and CDR2: MNHEY and SMNVEV (reference sequence). The CDR3 runs to 15 residues. Overall study findings and caveats: Most thyroid clonotypes expanded above 0.001 were also detected in blood.

TCR beta CDR3 regions were amplified from RNA. An initial round of RT-PCR targeting the TCR CDR3 relied on the HTBI primer set. TCRdb ran MiXCR on the multiplex PCR reads and lists one entry per CDR3 protein. The sample has around 360,000 distinct CDR3 sequences, 15% seen once. This clonotype was observed a few times. What it binds is unknown. With duration under 3 months, ophthalmopathy was active: Clinical Activity Score at least 3, NOSPECS at least 4. For the diagnoses, clinical symptoms, serum thyroxine and TRAb, thyroid ultrasound and orbital computed tomography were used. This clonotype was sampled from a woman aged 60-70 years with Graves' ophthalmopathy. The sample comprised blood. The chain couples TRBV27 to TRBJ2-1; weak D call: TRBD1 (7 bases). The DNA of the CDR3 is TGTGCCAGCAGTGGCCGGGACAGAGGAGGGCCTGAGCAGTTCTTC. It is translated as CASSGRDRGGPEQFF.